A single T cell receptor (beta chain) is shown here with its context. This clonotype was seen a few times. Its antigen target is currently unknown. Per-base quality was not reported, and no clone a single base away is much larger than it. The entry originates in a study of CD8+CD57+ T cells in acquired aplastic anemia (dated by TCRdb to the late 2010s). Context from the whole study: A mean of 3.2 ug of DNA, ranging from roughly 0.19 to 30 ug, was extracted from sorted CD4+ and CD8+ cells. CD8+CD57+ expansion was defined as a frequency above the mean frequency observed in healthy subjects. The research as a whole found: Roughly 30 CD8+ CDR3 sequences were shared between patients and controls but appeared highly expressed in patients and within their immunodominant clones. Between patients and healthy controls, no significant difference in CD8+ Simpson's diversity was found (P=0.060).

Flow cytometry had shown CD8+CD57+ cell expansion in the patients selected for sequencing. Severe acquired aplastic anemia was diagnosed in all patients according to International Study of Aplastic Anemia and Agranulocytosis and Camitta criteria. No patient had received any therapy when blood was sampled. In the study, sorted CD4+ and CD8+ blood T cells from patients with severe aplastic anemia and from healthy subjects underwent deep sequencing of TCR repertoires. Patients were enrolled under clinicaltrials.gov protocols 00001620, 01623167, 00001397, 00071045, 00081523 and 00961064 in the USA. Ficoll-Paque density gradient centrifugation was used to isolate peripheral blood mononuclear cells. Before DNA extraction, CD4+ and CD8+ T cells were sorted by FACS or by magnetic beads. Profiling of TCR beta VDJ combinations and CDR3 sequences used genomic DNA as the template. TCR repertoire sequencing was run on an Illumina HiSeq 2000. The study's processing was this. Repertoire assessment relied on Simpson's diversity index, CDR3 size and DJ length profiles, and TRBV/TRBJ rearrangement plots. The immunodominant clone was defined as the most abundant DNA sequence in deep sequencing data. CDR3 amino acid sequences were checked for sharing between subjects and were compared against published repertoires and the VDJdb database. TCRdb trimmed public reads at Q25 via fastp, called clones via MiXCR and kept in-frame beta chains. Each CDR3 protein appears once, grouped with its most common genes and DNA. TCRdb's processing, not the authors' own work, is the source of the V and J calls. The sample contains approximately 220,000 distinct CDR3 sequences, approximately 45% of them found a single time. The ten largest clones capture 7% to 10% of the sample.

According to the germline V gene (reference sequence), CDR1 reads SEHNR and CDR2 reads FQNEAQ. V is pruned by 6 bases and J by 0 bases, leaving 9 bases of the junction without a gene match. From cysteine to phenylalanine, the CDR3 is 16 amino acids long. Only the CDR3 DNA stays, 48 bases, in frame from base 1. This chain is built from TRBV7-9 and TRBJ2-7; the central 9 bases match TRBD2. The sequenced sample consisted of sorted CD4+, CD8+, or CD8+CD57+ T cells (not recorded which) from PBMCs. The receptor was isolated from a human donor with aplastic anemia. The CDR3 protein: CASSSASGRNSYEQYF. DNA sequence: TGTGCCAGCAGTTCCGCGAGCGGGAGGAACTCCTACGAGCAGTACTTC. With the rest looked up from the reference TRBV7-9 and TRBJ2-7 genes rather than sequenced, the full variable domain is DTGVSQNPRHKITKRGQNVTFRCDPISEHNRLYWYRQTLGQGPEFLTYFQNEAQLEKSRLLSDRFSAERPKGSFSTLEIQRTEQGDSAMYLCASSSASGRNSYEQYFGPGTRLTVT.